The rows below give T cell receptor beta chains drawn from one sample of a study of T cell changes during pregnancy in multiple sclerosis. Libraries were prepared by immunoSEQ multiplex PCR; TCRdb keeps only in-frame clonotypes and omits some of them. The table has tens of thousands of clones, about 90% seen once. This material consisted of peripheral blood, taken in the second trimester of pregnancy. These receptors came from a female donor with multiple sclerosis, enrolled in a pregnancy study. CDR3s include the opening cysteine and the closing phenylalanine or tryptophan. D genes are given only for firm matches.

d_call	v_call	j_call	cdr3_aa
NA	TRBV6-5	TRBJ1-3	CASSTGHSGNTIYF
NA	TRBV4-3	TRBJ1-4	CASSQVRENEKLFF
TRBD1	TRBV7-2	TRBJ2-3	CASSLGGGTVTDTQYF
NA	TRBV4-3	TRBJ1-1	CASSQDLARVNTEAFF
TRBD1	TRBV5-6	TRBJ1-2	CASSSTFTGGEVRYTF
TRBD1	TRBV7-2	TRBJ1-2	CASSLGTARRGYTF
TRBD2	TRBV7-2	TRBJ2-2	CASSSRLAGGLNTGELFF
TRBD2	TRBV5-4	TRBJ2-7	CASSWGLAGGLGYEQYF
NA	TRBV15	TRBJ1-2	CATSLGGSYRSTF
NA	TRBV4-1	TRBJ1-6	CASSQILFSPLHF
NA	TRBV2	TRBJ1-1	CASGGLGGTEAFF
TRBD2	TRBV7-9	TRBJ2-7	CASSFIASGVYEQYF
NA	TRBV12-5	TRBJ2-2	CASGLGRRRGDTGELFF
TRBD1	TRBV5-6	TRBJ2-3	CASSTGTGASTDTQYF
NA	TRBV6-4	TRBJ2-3	CASANTQESTDTQYF
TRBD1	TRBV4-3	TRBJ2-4	CASSPGGTGKNIQYF
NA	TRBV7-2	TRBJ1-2	CASSPTNYGYTF
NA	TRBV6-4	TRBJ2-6	CASSDSSGSGANVLTF
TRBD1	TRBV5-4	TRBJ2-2	CASSKGTGGVTGELFF
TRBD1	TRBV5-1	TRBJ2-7	CASSFPGTGSHEQYF
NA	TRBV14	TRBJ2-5	CASSQEFGSGYQETQYF
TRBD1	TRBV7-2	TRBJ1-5	CASSPRTGNRGQPQHF
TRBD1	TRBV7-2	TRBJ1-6	CASSAGQGGSPLHF
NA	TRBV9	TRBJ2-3	CASSPLPRDTQYF
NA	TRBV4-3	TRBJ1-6	CASSQNFPNSPLHF
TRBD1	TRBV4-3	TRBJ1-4	CASSQRRQGAYSEKLFF
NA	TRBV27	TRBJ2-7	CASSSKTGYEQYF
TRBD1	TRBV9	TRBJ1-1	CASSVAMGQGGEAFF
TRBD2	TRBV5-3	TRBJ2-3	CARSSTGTSVTDTQYF
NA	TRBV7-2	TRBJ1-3	CASSRDTGNTIYF
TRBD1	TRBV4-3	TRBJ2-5	CASSTGGGTQYF
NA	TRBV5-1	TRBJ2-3	CASSLEPGRSTDTQYF
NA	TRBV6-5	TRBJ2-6	CASSYTDTGANVLTF
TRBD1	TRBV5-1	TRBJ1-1	CASSLTGTGTEAFF
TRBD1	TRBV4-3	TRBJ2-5	CASSQGLDRGAPTQYF
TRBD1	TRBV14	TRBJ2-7	CASSYLGTGTYEQYF
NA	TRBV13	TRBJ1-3	CASSLTGSPSGNTIYF
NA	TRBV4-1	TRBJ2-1	CASSQEGKVRGEQFF
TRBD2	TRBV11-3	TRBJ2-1	CASSLRRGVLNEQFF
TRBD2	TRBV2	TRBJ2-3	CASGGERGATDTQYF
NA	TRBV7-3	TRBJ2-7	CASSPWGEGEQYF
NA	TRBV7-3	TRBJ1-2	CASSSTAAGYTF
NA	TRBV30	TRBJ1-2	CAWRAQGNTIYGYTF
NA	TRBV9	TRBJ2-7	CASSVDPGYEQYF
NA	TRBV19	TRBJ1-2	CASSFPYGYTF
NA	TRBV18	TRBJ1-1	CASSPIRGTEAFF
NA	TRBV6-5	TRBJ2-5	CASSLSGTQYF
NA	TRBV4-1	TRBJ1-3	CASRPTGGTIYF
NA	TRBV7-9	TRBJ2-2	CASSLRRVNTGELFF
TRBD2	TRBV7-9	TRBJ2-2	CASSFTAGGPTGELFF
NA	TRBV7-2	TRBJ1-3	CASSLSRAGNTIYF
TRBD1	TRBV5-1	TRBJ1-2	CASSLGQGLGGYTF
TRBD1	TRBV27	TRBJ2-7	CASSDRGPAYEQYF
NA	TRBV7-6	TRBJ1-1	CASNLGAGTEAFF
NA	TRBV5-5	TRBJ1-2	CASSLAVVITGKSGYTF
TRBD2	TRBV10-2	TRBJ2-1	CASSSPGGANEQFF
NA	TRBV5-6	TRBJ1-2	CASSFGQGHYGYTF